A selection of T cell receptor beta chains follows, all from one sample in a study of CD8+CD57+ T cells in acquired aplastic anemia. From the reads, TCRdb called clonotypes with MiXCR, one entry per CDR3 protein. In the table there are about 180,000 distinct CDR3 sequences, roughly 50% of which are singletons. The sequencing input was sorted CD4+, CD8+, or CD8+CD57+ T cells (not recorded which) from PBMCs. The origin of the receptors is a human donor with aplastic anemia. Both conserved end residues are part of each CDR3. The order of the fields is clone size, D gene, V gene, J gene, CDR3 DNA, CDR3 protein. D genes are given only for firm matches. The size of a clone is reported for some rows only, either as once, few or many, or as a class for expanded clones.

many	TRBD2	TRBV6-5	TRBJ2-1	TGTGCCAGCAGTTACGGGACTAGCGGGAGCAGTTGGCACAATGAGCAGTTCTTC	CASSYGTSGSSWHNEQFF
NA	TRBD1	TRBV7-3	TRBJ2-1	TGTGCCAGCAGCTTTCGGGACAGGTACAAGGATACGCAGTTCTTC	CASSFRDRYKDTQFF
NA	TRBD2	TRBV10-3	TRBJ2-2	TGTGCCATCAGTGAGGGCGGGGGGCTGAACACCGGGGAGCTGTTTTTT	CAISEGGGLNTGELFF
few	NA	TRBV30	TRBJ2-4	TGTGCCTGGAGTGACGACAGTTTTGGCATTCAGTACTTC	CAWSDDSFGIQYF
NA	NA	TRBV20-1	TRBJ2-7	TGCAGTGCTAGAAGGGGGGACGAGCAGTACTTC	CSARRGDEQYF
NA	TRBD1	TRBV2	TRBJ1-6	TGTGCCAGCACGGGACAGGGCCGGCTAAATTCACCCCTCCACTTT	CASTGQGRLNSPLHF
many	TRBD1	TRBV20-1	TRBJ2-4	TGCAGTGGACAGGGCCAAAACATTCAGTACTTC	CSGQGQNIQYF
NA	TRBD2	TRBV29-1	TRBJ2-2	TGCAGCGTTGGACTAGCGGGGGGGCCTGGCGGGGAGCTGTTTTTT	CSVGLAGGPGGELFF
NA	NA	TRBV12-5	TRBJ1-3	TGTGCTAGTGCCCTTTTAACGGGCTTAAACTCTGGAAACACCATATATTTT	CASALLTGLNSGNTIYF
NA	TRBD1	TRBV2	TRBJ2-7	TGTGCCAGCAGCGGGACAGCTTCCTCCTGCGAGCAGTACTTC	CASSGTASSCEQYF
NA	NA	TRBV14	TRBJ1-1	TGTGCCAGCAGCCAATGGTTCGGCGCAGAAGCTTTCTTT	CASSQWFGAEAFF
few	NA	TRBV2	TRBJ1-1	TGTGCCAGCAGAGCGAGCGTGCATACTGAAGCTTTCTTT	CASRASVHTEAFF
once	TRBD2	TRBV7-3	TRBJ2-3	TGTGCCAGCAGCGCTCTAGCGGGGGGAAAGGATACGCAGTATTTT	CASSALAGGKDTQYF
NA	NA	TRBV7-8	TRBJ2-7	TGTGCCAGCAGCTTAAGCAACAGGGAGATCTACGAGCAGTACTTC	CASSLSNREIYEQYF
once	TRBD1	TRBV5-1	TRBJ1-1	TGCGCCAGCAGGGGAGACAGGGGAGCTTTCTTT	CASRGDRGAFF
NA	TRBD2	TRBV7-8	TRBJ2-1	TGTGCCAGCAACCGACTAGCGGGAGTTCGTGGTGAGCAGTTCTTC	CASNRLAGVRGEQFF
NA	TRBD2	TRBV9	TRBJ2-5	TGTGCCAGCAGCGTAGCGGCCGCGGGGGGCCAAGAGACCCAGTACTTC	CASSVAAAGGQETQYF
NA	NA	TRBV29-1	TRBJ2-1	TGCAGCGTTGTAGATGGCACCTACAATGAGCAGTTCTTC	CSVVDGTYNEQFF
few	NA	TRBV5-1	TRBJ1-2	TGCGCCAGCAGCTTGGGGGAGGGTGGCTACACCTTC	CASSLGEGGYTF
many	NA	TRBV2	TRBJ2-5	TGTGCCAGCGGTGAGAGTCTTGGGACCCAGTACTTC	CASGESLGTQYF
NA	TRBD1	TRBV10-3	TRBJ1-2	TGTGCCATCAGTGACCCGGGACAGGGGGCGCGGGGCTACACCTTC	CAISDPGQGARGYTF
many	TRBD2	TRBV11-1	TRBJ2-7	TGTGCCAGCAGCTTGACTCCGGGACTAGCGGGAGGGATTCAAGAGTTC	CASSLTPGLAGGIQEF
once	NA	TRBV4-2	TRBJ2-7	TGTGCCAGCAGCCCAAAGACAGGAGCCCTGGGGGAGCAGTACTTC	CASSPKTGALGEQYF
NA	NA	TRBV2	TRBJ1-1	TGTGCCAGCAGTGACCAGATGAACACTGAAGCTTTCTTT	CASSDQMNTEAFF
few	TRBD1	TRBV15	TRBJ2-7	TGTGCCACCAGCGGGGACAGCGAATCCTACGAGCAGTACTTC	CATSGDSESYEQYF
once	TRBD2	TRBV9	TRBJ2-5	TGTGCCAGCAGCGTAGCGGGAGGCACCCAAGAGACCCAGTACTTC	CASSVAGGTQETQYF
once	NA	TRBV20-1	TRBJ2-1	TGCAGTGCTAGACCCGCGGGCGCCCCCGTTGCCAATGAGCAGTTCTTC	CSARPAGAPVANEQFF
many	TRBD1	TRBV2	TRBJ2-5	TGTGCCAGCAGAGGCGACAGGGTGATAGGAGAGACCCAGTACTTC	CASRGDRVIGETQYF
many	NA	TRBV4-1	TRBJ1-2	TGCGCCAGCAGCACAGGGAGTAACTATGGCTACACCTTC	CASSTGSNYGYTF